This T cell receptor beta chain was sequenced during a study of T-cell reconstitution after alpha-beta-depleted transplantation in children. V lost 4 bases, J lost 8 bases, and 7 bases stayed unmatched. Germline assignment: CDR1 SGHRS and CDR2 YFSETQ. This CDR3 has 15 amino acids. For TCRbeta, the library was prepared with unique molecular identifiers. One entry per CDR3 protein, called by TCRdb with MiXCR from the PCR reads. This table holds 500,000 to 750,000 distinct CDR3 sequences, 20% to 30% found once. Overall study results and limits: Some patients showed high day-60 TCRbeta diversity, which derived from surviving recipient T cells and thymic progenitors. Several hundred rapidly expanded clones from non-depleted graft cells reportedly supplied alpha-beta T cells about two months post-transplant.

This clonotype was observed a few times. Its target is not known. This receptor was obtained from a boy less than two years old with Wiskott-Aldrich syndrome, due to receive a stem cell transplant. The chain joins TRBV5-1 to TRBJ1-6, with 9 bases aligning to TRBD1. Sequencing used PBMCs, obtained before TCRalphabeta/CD19-depleted stem cell transplant. The CDR3 coding sequence is TGCGCCAGCAGCCCCTGGACAGGGGTGGATTCACCCCTCCACTTT. Encoded protein: CASSPWTGVDSPLHF.